The 28 T cell receptor beta chains listed next were all sequenced from one sample in a study of blood T cell repertoires in COVID-19. Method: immunoSEQ multiplex PCR; TCRdb's copy keeps in-frame clones and lacks some. The sample includes some 400,000 clones, around 87% seen only once; the top ten take 2.3%. Sequenced input: peripheral blood. These receptors all stem from a woman in her fifties or sixties with COVID-19, enrolled during active disease.

The chain links TRBV5-1 to TRBJ1-1; no reliable D call. The CDR3 is 13 residues long. Trimming left V 0 bases short and J 3 bases short, with 6 bases between. Germline CDR1 SGHRS, CDR2 YFSETQ. CDR3: CASSLAADTEAFF. The DNA of the CDR3 is TGCGCCAGCAGCTTGGCGGCGGACACTGAAGCTTTCTTT.

The chain employs TRBV28 and TRBJ2-3; TRBD1 aligns across 9 bases. Germline V lookup: CDR1 MDHEN, CDR2 SYDVKM. This CDR3 comprises 13 residues. V lost 6 bases to trimming and J lost 6 bases; unmatched junction nucleotides: 4. CDR3 sequence reads: CASRDRGRDTQYF. The CDR3, as DNA: TGTGCCAGCAGGGACAGGGGCCGCGATACGCAGTATTTT.

The rearrangement links TRBV2 to TRBJ2-5; 9 nucleotides match TRBD2. With V trimmed by 2 bases and J by 3 bases, 4 bases remained unmatched. The length of the CDR3 is 15 residues. Germline V gives CDR1 SNHLY, CDR2 FYNNEI. Written as DNA, the CDR3 is TGTGCCAGCAGTGAATGGGCTAGCGGGGAAGAGACCCAGTACTTC. Translation: CASSEWASGEETQYF.

The chain is built from TRBV28 and TRBJ1-1, with TRBD1 as a possible D gene (5 bases). The CDR3 has 12 amino acids. V was trimmed by 2 bases and J by 8 bases, leaving 9 bases between them. The V gene's germline CDR1 is MDHEN and CDR2 SYDVKM. For the CDR3, the DNA is TGTGCCAGCAGTTTAAGTAGGGGCGAAGCTTTCTTT. Its protein product is CASSLSRGEAFF.

DNA for the CDR3: TGTGCCAGCAGCTCAGCTACGCCAGGGGGCGCCTACGAGCAGTACTTC. This translates into CASSSATPGGAYEQYF. J is TRBJ2-7 and V is TRBV5-4; 8 nucleotides align to TRBD1. This CDR3 has 16 amino acids. V lost 3 bases to trimming and J lost 2 bases; unmatched junction nucleotides: 10. Germline V lookup: CDR1 SGHNT, CDR2 YYREEE (reference sequence).

The rearrangement links TRBV5-4 to TRBJ2-7; 8 bases are shared with TRBD1. Germline V gene data show CDR1 as SGHNT and CDR2 as YYREEE (reference sequence). The CDR3 is 14 residues long. With V trimmed by 4 bases and J by 4 bases, 7 bases remained unmatched. Written as DNA, the CDR3 is TGTGCCAGCAGCCCTCAGGGGGCATCGTACGAGCAGTACTTC. Translated, it gives CASSPQGASYEQYF.

This clone has a handful of counts. The chain couples TRBV4-1 to TRBJ1-6; no definite D call. The CDR3 is made up of 14 amino acids. Germline lookup yields CDR1 MGHRA and CDR2 YSYEKL. Trimming stripped 4 bases from V and 5 bases from J, with 9 bases between. CDR3 DNA: TGCGCCAGCAGCCGGCAAGATAATAATTCACCCCTCCACTTT. This encodes CASSRQDNNSPLHF.

This clone was recorded only once. The rearrangement uses TRBV19 and TRBJ1-2, with 9 bases identical to TRBD1. V shed 2 bases, J shed 4 bases, and the junction held 5 bases outside the gene matches. CDR1 is LNHDA and CDR2 is SQIVND in the germline V gene (reference sequence). This CDR3 region has 15 residues. The CDR3 here is CASSIPPTGGYGYTF. The CDR3 DNA reads TGTGCCAGTAGTATACCCCCGACAGGGGGCTATGGCTACACCTTC.

The chain has TRBV5-4 and TRBJ2-7, with TRBD1 matching over 9 bases. Trimming cost V 0 bases and J 6 bases; bases outside gene matches: 7. The length of the CDR3 is 15 residues. CDR1 is SGHNT, CDR2 YYREEE, per germline (reference sequence). The CDR3 reads CASSLGDRGEREQYF. The CDR3, as DNA: TGTGCCAGCAGCTTGGGAGACAGGGGGGAGCGCGAGCAGTACTTC.

This clone showed up just a few times. V gene TRBV2 combines with J gene TRBJ1-6; 7 bases match TRBD1. The V gene's germline CDR1 is SNHLY and CDR2 FYNNEI. The CDR3 is 15 residues long. Losses at the gene ends were 5 bases for V and 7 bases for J; bases not matched to a gene: 8. CDR3 sequence reads: CASSLPGQQNSPLHF. The DNA for the CDR3 is TGTGCCAGCAGTCTGCCGGGACAGCAGAATTCACCCCTCCACTTT.

This clone has only one observation. The chain carries TRBV19 and TRBJ2-7; the match to TRBD2 covers 8 bases. Germline CDR1 and CDR2: LNHDA and SQIVND (reference sequence). The CDR3 runs to 16 residues. V was pared by 6 bases and J by 6 bases, with 16 bases of the junction left unmatched. The CDR3 sequence is CASSSPGTRSLREQYF. The CDR3 DNA reads as TGTGCCAGTAGCTCCCCGGGGACTAGGAGCCTCCGCGAGCAGTACTTC.

The chain links TRBV7-2 to TRBJ2-1; 11 bases fit TRBD2. Looked up from germline, CDR1 is SGHTA and CDR2 is FQGNSA. The CDR3 loop spans 16 amino acids. V lost 0 bases to trimming and J lost 9 bases; unmatched junction nucleotides: 7. The CDR3 DNA reads as TGTGCCAGCAGCTTAGCGGTCCTAGCGGGGGGAGGTGAGCAGTTCTTC. Protein: CASSLAVLAGGGEQFF.

The gene calls are TRBV27 and TRBJ1-3; 7 bases are shared with TRBD1. The J segment lost 0 bases and the V segment lost 6 bases, leaving 5 bases of the junction unmatched. This CDR3 has 15 residues. Germline V gene sequence: CDR1 MNHEY, CDR2 SMNVEV (reference sequence). CDR3: CASSPGTVSGNTIYF. CDR3 coding DNA: TGTGCCAGCAGCCCTGGGACAGTCTCTGGAAACACCATATATTTT.

The gene calls are TRBV6-2 or TRBV6-3 and TRBJ2-1; 7 nucleotides match TRBD2. The V gene's germline CDR1 is MNHEY and CDR2 SVGEGT. The CDR3 is 14 residues long. V was pared by 0 bases and J by 15 bases, with 11 bases of the junction left unmatched. The CDR3 loop reads CASSYSRLAAVPFF. The CDR3 DNA sequence: TGTGCCAGCAGTTACTCGAGACTAGCTGCTGTTCCGTTCTTC.

In this sample, this clone turned up many times. The CDR3 protein is CASILWTGTSGAYNEQFF. The CDR3 bases are TGTGCCAGCATCCTATGGACCGGGACTAGCGGGGCTTACAATGAGCAGTTCTTC. This chain connects TRBV27 to TRBJ2-1, with 13 nucleotides matching TRBD2. After removal of 7 bases from V and 4 bases from J, the junction contained 13 bases not matched to a gene. This CDR3 region has 18 residues. CDR1 and CDR2 from the germline V gene are MNHEY and SMNVEV (reference sequence).

The chain joins TRBV19 to TRBJ1-2, with D perhaps TRBD1 (5 bases). Germline CDR1 and CDR2: LNHDA and SQIVND (reference sequence). This CDR3 has 12 residues. V lost 11 bases, J lost 1 base, and 11 bases lay in between. This chain's CDR3 is CAGQGSNYGYTF. DNA for the CDR3: TGTGCCGGCCAGGGCAGTAACTATGGCTACACCTTC.

This chain joins TRBV7-9 and TRBJ2-5, with 7 bases that match TRBD1. The CDR3 totals 14 residues. V shed 3 bases, J shed 4 bases, and the junction held 5 bases outside the gene matches. Germline lookup yields CDR1 SEHNR and CDR2 FQNEAQ (reference sequence). Here the CDR3 reads CASSFQGVRETQYF. The DNA for the CDR3 is TGTGCCAGCAGCTTCCAGGGGGTCCGAGAGACCCAGTACTTC.

This chain uses TRBV5-1 with TRBJ1-2, with TRBD1 as a possible D gene (5 bases). CDR1 is SGHRS, CDR2 YFSETQ, per germline. The CDR3 sequence is 12 residues long. V was cut by 0 bases and J by 6 bases, with 6 bases left in between. CDR3 loop: CASSLEGNGYTF. CDR3 in DNA: TGCGCCAGCAGCTTGGAGGGGAATGGCTACACCTTC.

V is TRBV11-2 and J is TRBJ2-1; 14 bases are shared with TRBD2. Germline V gene sequence: CDR1 SGHAT, CDR2 FQNNGV. J was trimmed by 10 bases and V by 4 bases; bases with no gene match: 6. This CDR3 is 15 amino acids long. The CDR3 bases are TGTGCCAGCAGCTCGAGACTAGCGGGGGGGCCGGAGCAGTTCTTC. This codes for CASSSRLAGGPEQFF.

V gene TRBV19 combines with J gene TRBJ1-1; weak D call: TRBD1 (6 bases). Per germline, CDR1 LNHDA and CDR2 SQIVND (reference sequence). The ends were cut back, 5 bases at V and 6 bases at J, with 19 bases in the middle. This CDR3 has 15 residues. CDR3 residues: CASSPPGGLDAEAFF. The CDR3 nucleotides are TGTGCCAGTAGTCCCCCCGGGGGGCTGGACGCTGAAGCTTTCTTT.

The table lists this clone with a count of one. The chain is built from TRBV18 and TRBJ2-2, with D possibly matching TRBD2 (6 bases). The CDR3 loop spans 16 amino acids. Between the trimmed V and J ends, which lost 3 bases and 0 bases, there was a span of 11 bases. Germline values: CDR1 KGHSH, CDR2 LQKENI. In DNA form, the CDR3 reads TGTGCCAGCTCACCTTCCGGGACTTCGAACACCGGGGAGCTGTTTTTT. Translation: CASSPSGTSNTGELFF.

The rearrangement links TRBV6-5 to TRBJ1-2; TRBD1 matches at 10 bases. After removal of 6 bases from V and 2 bases from J, the junction contained 0 bases not matched to a gene. The length of the CDR3 is 13 residues. Germline V CDR1 and CDR2: MNHEY, SVGAGI. CDR3 DNA sequence: TGTGCCAGCAGGACAGGGGGCAACTATGGCTACACCTTC. This sequence encodes CASRTGGNYGYTF.

The gene calls are TRBV2 and TRBJ2-2, with 7 bases fitting TRBD2. Germline-derived CDR1 and CDR2 are SNHLY and FYNNEI. The CDR3 runs 15 residues. V shed 6 bases, J shed 6 bases, and the junction held 10 bases outside the gene matches. In nucleotides, the CDR3 is TGTGCCAGCAGACGGTCGGGGGGTTTGGCCGGGGAGCTGTTTTTT. Its translation is CASRRSGGLAGELFF.

The chain couples TRBV27 to TRBJ2-1; 7 nucleotides agree with TRBD1. The J segment lost 4 bases and the V segment lost 9 bases, leaving 15 bases of the junction unmatched. Germline V gene data show CDR1 as MNHEY and CDR2 as SMNVEV (reference sequence). The CDR3 contains 16 residues. Here the CDR3 DNA reads TGTGCCAGGGAGTTTCGATGGGGACAGCAGTACAATGAGCAGTTCTTC. Protein product: CAREFRWGQQYNEQFF.

The CDR3 reads CASTRTGLNTEAFF. CDR3 sequence (DNA): TGTGCCAGCACTCGAACGGGGTTGAACACTGAAGCTTTCTTT. The chain couples TRBV6-5 to TRBJ1-1, with D unclear. Germline V gene sequence: CDR1 MNHEY, CDR2 SVGAGI. This CDR3 has 14 residues. Trimming stripped 7 bases from V and 0 bases from J, with 12 bases between.

V is TRBV5-1 and J is TRBJ1-6; D call uncertain. This CDR3 spans 14 amino acids. CDR1 is SGHRS and CDR2 is YFSETQ in the germline V gene. Trimming shortened V by 6 bases and J by 7 bases, and 14 bases separated the two germline ends. The CDR3 region has the DNA TGCGCCAGCAAGACTAACACGGTAAATTCACCCCTCCACTTT. Translation: CASKTNTVNSPLHF.

This chain's CDR3 is CASSVGQGQRSPLHF. The CDR3 nucleotides read TGTGCCAGCAGCGTAGGTCAGGGTCAGAGATCACCCCTCCACTTT. The rearrangement links TRBV9 to TRBJ1-6; D possibly corresponds to TRBD1 (5 bases). The CDR3 runs 15 residues. Germline V gene lookup returns CDR1 SGDLS and CDR2 YYNGEE. V lost 0 bases and J lost 10, with 14 bases in between.

This clone was picked up one time. The chain links TRBV9 to TRBJ1-5; possibly TRBD1 for D (6 bases). Germline V lookup: CDR1 SGDLS, CDR2 YYNGEE. The CDR3 extends over 13 amino acids. The V end was cut by 2 bases, the J end by 4 bases, with 7 bases between. CDR3 in amino acids: CASSVTGNQPQHF. Written as DNA, the CDR3 is TGTGCCAGCAGCGTCACAGGGAATCAGCCCCAGCATTTT.